The 14 T cell receptor beta chains presented below share a single source sample, sequenced in a study of radiotherapy plus CTLA-4 blockade in lung cancer. Profiled with immunoSEQ multiplex PCR; TCRdb holds only in-frame clones, not every one. The sample contains approximately 57,000 clones, approximately 82% of which appear only once. Sequenced here: peripheral blood, sampled from a patient treated with radiotherapy plus ipilimumab. The receptor set was obtained from a human donor with non-small cell lung cancer whose response to radiotherapy plus ipilimumab could not be evaluated.

CDR3 in amino acids: CATSRASTSGPNEQFF. Here the CDR3 DNA reads TGTGCCACCAGCAGAGCTTCGACTAGCGGTCCTAATGAGCAGTTCTTC. The V call is TRBV15, the J call TRBJ2-1, with 9 bases that match TRBD2. The CDR3 runs to 16 residues. V lost 1 base to trimming and J lost 7 bases; unmatched junction nucleotides: 8. Germline V gives CDR1 LNHNV, CDR2 YYDKDF (reference sequence).

The rearrangement uses TRBV7-2 and TRBJ2-1, with unresolved D. There are 13 residues in the CDR3. The germline gives CDR1 SGHTA, CDR2 FQGNSA. Trimming took off 1 base at V and 10 bases at J, with 11 bases between the two ends. CDR3 in DNA: TGTGCCAGCAGCTTAGTAGGTGCGGTCGAGCAGTTCTTC. It is translated as CASSLVGAVEQFF.

V gene TRBV27 combines with J gene TRBJ2-7, with 7 bases fitting TRBD2. Germline-derived CDR1 and CDR2 are MNHEY and SMNVEV (reference sequence). CDR3 length: 16 residues. J gave up 4 bases and V 2 bases, and 11 bases lay outside the gene matches. DNA for the CDR3: TGTGCCAGCAGTTTAGAGAATCCCGGGACTAATTACGAGCAGTACTTC. Its protein product is CASSLENPGTNYEQYF.

The chain has TRBV28 and TRBJ1-2; 7 nucleotides agree with TRBD1. Germline V gene data show CDR1 as MDHEN and CDR2 as SYDVKM. The CDR3 is 16 residues long. Unmatched junction bases numbered 12, after V lost 4 bases and J lost 4 bases. CDR3 nucleotide sequence: TGTGCCAGCAGTTCTTCCTCCGGGACAGAATCCTATGGCTACACCTTC. Translation: CASSSSSGTESYGYTF.

The chain couples TRBV4-1 to TRBJ2-7; 9 nucleotides line up with TRBD1. The germline CDR1 and CDR2 sequences are MGHRA and YSYEKL. After removal of 4 bases from V and 5 bases from J, the junction contained 9 bases not matched to a gene. The CDR3 length is 15 residues. CDR3 in DNA: TGCGCCAGCAGCCTGTCAAACAGGGGGCTGGACGAGCAGTACTTC. Residues: CASSLSNRGLDEQYF.

The J gene is TRBJ2-5, the V gene TRBV5-1; a possible D gene is TRBD2 (5 bases). This CDR3 is 15 amino acids long. V was shortened by 0 bases and J by 4 bases, with 13 bases between the two germline ends. CDR1 is SGHRS, CDR2 YFSETQ, per germline. The CDR3 coding sequence is TGCGCCAGCAGCTTGGGGCATCCGGGGAGAGAGACCCAGTACTTC. It specifies CASSLGHPGRETQYF.

This sequence joins TRBV29-1 and TRBJ2-7; 12 nucleotides line up with TRBD2. Germline V CDR1 and CDR2: SQVTM, ANQGSEA. The CDR3 is made up of 17 amino acids. The V and J ends lost 5 bases and 1 base, in that order; junction bases with no gene match: 12. CDR3 DNA: TGCAGCGTTTCAAATCCTAGCGGGAGGGCAGGTTCCTACGAGCAGTACTTC. Its translation is CSVSNPSGRAGSYEQYF.

V is TRBV5-1 and J is TRBJ2-7, with 7 bases aligning to TRBD2. Germline lookup yields CDR1 SGHRS and CDR2 YFSETQ. Trimming cost V 7 bases and J 7 bases; bases outside gene matches: 14. The CDR3 is 14 residues long. The CDR3 loop reads CASGLEDPGGEQYF. Written as DNA, the CDR3 is TGCGCCAGCGGCCTCGAGGACCCGGGAGGAGAGCAGTACTTC.

The gene calls are TRBV4-1 and TRBJ2-3; no firm D call. Trimming cost V 1 base and J 2 bases, with 10 bases left between them. The CDR3 is 15 amino acids. Germline assignment: CDR1 MGHRA and CDR2 YSYEKL. CDR3 sequence: CASSQAGILTDTQYF. Here the CDR3 DNA reads TGCGCCAGCAGCCAAGCAGGCATACTCACAGATACGCAGTATTTT.

This clone occurred once. The chain couples TRBV10-3 to TRBJ1-5, with 8 bases matching TRBD1. V shed 2 bases, J shed 11 bases, and the junction held 11 bases outside the gene matches. This CDR3 spans 15 amino acids. Germline loops: CDR1 ENHRY, CDR2 SYGVKD. The CDR3 here is CAISEGQGALTAQHF. CDR3 nucleotides: TGTGCCATCAGTGAGGGTCAGGGGGCCCTAACGGCCCAGCATTTT.

The chain's CDR3 is CASSSVRGSGRPSSYEQYF. The CDR3 DNA is TGTGCCAGCAGCTCCGTTCGGGGTAGCGGGAGGCCGAGCTCCTACGAGCAGTACTTC. V usage is TRBV11-2 and J usage is TRBJ2-7, with 10 bases lining up with TRBD2. The CDR3 is 19 residues long. Germline loops: CDR1 SGHAT, CDR2 FQNNGV. Losses at the gene ends were 4 bases for V and 0 bases for J; bases not matched to a gene: 15.

This chain uses TRBV5-4 with TRBJ2-7; TRBD2 matches 15 bases. Looked up from germline, CDR1 is SGHNT and CDR2 is YYREEE (reference sequence). Trimming at V came to 3 bases and at J to 1 base, leaving 5 bases not matched to a gene. This CDR3 contains 17 residues. The CDR3 loop reads CASSSGLAGGISYEQYF. CDR3 DNA: TGTGCCAGCAGCTCGGGACTAGCGGGAGGTATTTCCTACGAGCAGTACTTC.

The rearrangement links TRBV7-2 to TRBJ2-1; 11 bases agree with TRBD2. Germline V gene lookup returns CDR1 SGHTA and CDR2 FQGNSA. The ends lost 7 bases at V and 6 bases at J; junction bases unmatched: 8. There are 15 residues in the CDR3. The CDR3 sequence: CASTILAGDLNEQFF. The CDR3 bases are TGTGCCAGCACCATACTAGCGGGAGACCTCAATGAGCAGTTCTTC.

V gene TRBV9 combines with J gene TRBJ2-7, with a tentative D call TRBD2 (6 bases). This CDR3 is built from 15 residues. V was trimmed by 3 bases and J by 5 bases, leaving 18 bases between them. Germline CDR1 is SGDLS and CDR2 is YYNGEE. In nucleotides, the CDR3 is TGTGCCAGCAGCGAGGGGTTAGCGGCCCCCGACGAGCAGTACTTC. Translated, it gives CASSEGLAAPDEQYF.